A selection of T cell receptor beta chains follows, all from one sample in a study of TIL therapy for anti-PD-1-resistant metastatic lung cancer. The method was immunoSEQ multiplex PCR; TCRdb's version includes in-frame clones alone and lacks a portion of them. The sample carries over 25,000 clones, around 70% recorded once. Sequencing was performed on tumor tissue, taken at baseline. The source is a person between 30 and 79 years old with non-small cell lung cancer. Each CDR3 is given without its conserved first and last residue. Each record gives: CDR3 protein, V gene, CDR3 length.

SALSGGASYEQY | TRBV29-1 | 12
ASSHLTSGGGEETQY | TRBV5-1 | 15
ASSLDRHYEQY | TRBV7-2 | 11
ASSGQGDYGYT | TRBV2 | 11
ASSLAGGRYSSYNEQF | TRBV7-3 | 16
ASSTPPGTQY | TRBV7-7 | 10
ASSQLAGEAYEQY | TRBV4-1 | 13
ASSLPTNEKLF | TRBV5-6 | 11
ASSLGKLAKNIQY | TRBV7-9 | 13
ASSFDKNTEAF | TRBV18 | 11
ASRVLGGQGSTEAF | TRBV19 | 14
ASSLDRVASYEQY | TRBV11-2 | 13
ASSVGDRGSRY | TRBV10-2 | 11
ASSSAGTGGYGYT | TRBV6-5 | 13
ASSRDRNTEAF | TRBV9 | 11